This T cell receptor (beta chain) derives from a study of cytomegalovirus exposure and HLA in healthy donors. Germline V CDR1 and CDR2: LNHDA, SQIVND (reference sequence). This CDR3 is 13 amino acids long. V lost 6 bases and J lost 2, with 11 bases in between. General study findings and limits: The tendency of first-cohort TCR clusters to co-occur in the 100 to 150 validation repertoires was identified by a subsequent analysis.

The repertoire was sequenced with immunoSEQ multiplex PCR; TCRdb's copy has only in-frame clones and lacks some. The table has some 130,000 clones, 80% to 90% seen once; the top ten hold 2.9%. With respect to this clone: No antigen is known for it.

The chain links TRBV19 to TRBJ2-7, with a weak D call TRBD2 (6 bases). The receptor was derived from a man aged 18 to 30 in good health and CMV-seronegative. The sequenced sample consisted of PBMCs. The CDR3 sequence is CASRSGPPYEQYF. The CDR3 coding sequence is TGTGCCAGTAGAAGCGGGCCCCCCTACGAGCAGTACTTC.